The present T cell receptor beta chain was sequenced within a study of cytomegalovirus exposure and HLA in healthy donors. Amplification used 60 Vbeta primers and 13 Jbeta primers. Data came from immunoSEQ multiplex PCR; TCRdb stores just in-frame clones and leaves some out. The data show roughly 150,000 clones, 70% to 80% seen once. Study results and limitations: When a later analysis was performed, an Asian-associated ancestry cluster reportedly had fewer N-insertions than the approximately 690-donor mean. Sequencing depth roughly uniform across donors was assumed in presence/absence analyses.

CDR3 length: 14 residues. Trimming removed 0 bases at V and 1 base at J, with 7 bases between. Per the germline V gene, CDR1 is MGHRA and CDR2 is YSYEKL. This clone appeared a few times. Its antigen is still unknown. Sequenced sample: PBMCs. This chain joins TRBV4-1 and TRBJ2-7; D remains unclear. The source is a man aged 35 to 55 in good health and CMV-seropositive. CDR3 protein: CASSQEWQSYEQYF. Here the CDR3 DNA reads TGCGCCAGCAGCCAAGAGTGGCAGTCCTACGAGCAGTACTTC.